This T cell receptor beta chain was recorded in a study of cytomegalovirus exposure and HLA in healthy donors. The study, taken as a whole, reports: Altogether, some 170 TCR beta chains were recorded as cytomegalovirus-associated. CMV serostatus was the only recorded immune exposure for donors. The study reported that TCR beta sequences accurately predicted HLA-A and HLA-B alleles in most subjects.

A word on this clone: Its antigen is undetermined.

Use of 60 Vbeta and 13 Jbeta primers characterized the PCR. Profiled with immunoSEQ multiplex PCR; TCRdb holds only in-frame clones, not every one. The sample contains about 170,000 clones, 84% of which appear only once. Sequencing used PBMCs. This TCR came from a boy younger than 10 in good health and CMV-seronegative.

The CDR3 DNA follows: TGTGCCATCAGTGAGTACTCGGGGTCGGAATACGAGACCCAGTACTTC. Translation gives CAISEYSGSEYETQYF. This rearrangement joins TRBV10-3 to TRBJ2-5; D may be TRBD2 (5 bases). Germline CDR1 ENHRY, CDR2 SYGVKD. The CDR3 length is 16 residues. The germline V and J ends were trimmed by 1 base and 5 bases, with 17 bases remaining between them.